This TCR beta chain was recovered during a study of blood T cell repertoires in COVID-19. As for the study in general: Nucleic acid was either cDNA or gDNA, and it came from T cells, B-cell-depleted T cells, or PBMCs.

The germline V and J ends were trimmed by 0 bases and 7 bases, with 10 bases remaining between them. There are 13 residues in the CDR3. Germline V gives CDR1 SGHAT, CDR2 FQNNGV. Clones were read by immunoSEQ multiplex PCR, and TCRdb kept only the in-frame ones, dropping some. This table holds some 150,000 clones, 60% to 80% found once. The chain joins TRBV11-2 to TRBJ2-7, with D maybe TRBD1 (5 bases). The TCR comes from a woman aged 45-60 years who had recovered from COVID-19. The source material was PBMCs or T cells enriched from blood (not recorded which). CDR3 nucleotides: TGTGCCAGCAGCTTAGATCAGGGATGGGAGCAGTACTTC. This sequence encodes CASSLDQGWEQYF.